These 9 T cell receptor beta chains share one sample of origin, sequenced in a study of blood T cells in healthy people across ages. It was with a sample-barcoded 5' primer and a J-beta primer mix that a second PCR of roughly 7 to 12 cycles was run. MiXCR was run by TCRdb on the 5' RACE reads, yielding one entry per CDR3 protein. Of 1 million or so distinct CDR3 sequences detected, 40% to 55% appear once; the ten largest clones hold approximately 20%. Material: blood. These receptors came from a woman aged 55-75 years in good health.

The table lists this clonotype with a few counts. The CDR3 DNA sequence: TGCAGTGCTGCCCACGGGGACAGCCTTAATCAGCCCCAGCATTTT. Encoded protein: CSAAHGDSLNQPQHF. The chain recombines TRBV20-1 with TRBJ1-5, with 7 bases matching TRBD1. Germline values: CDR1 DFQATT, CDR2 SNEGSKA (reference sequence). The V gene end was trimmed by 5 bases and the J gene end by 4 bases; junction bases not matched to a gene: 11. The CDR3 runs 15 residues.

The chain recombines TRBV10-3 with TRBJ2-1, with D possibly being TRBD1 (5 bases). The CDR3 totals 13 residues. Germline values: CDR1 ENHRY, CDR2 SYGVKD. Trimming stripped 4 bases from V and 7 bases from J, with 11 bases between. Written as DNA, the CDR3 is TGTGCCATCAGTGTCACCGCAGGGAATGAGCAGTTCTTC. Translating it yields CAISVTAGNEQFF.

V gene TRBV27 combines with J gene TRBJ2-7, with 9 positions matching TRBD1. The CDR3 covers 15 residues. After removal of 7 bases from V and 7 bases from J, the junction contained 14 bases not matched to a gene. Germline V gene data show CDR1 as MNHEY and CDR2 as SMNVEV (reference sequence). In DNA, the CDR3 is TGTGCCAGCATTTCCATGGACAGGGGACTACGGGAGCAGTACTTC. This gives the protein CASISMDRGLREQYF.

This clonotype was found a few times. The rearrangement uses TRBV6-1 and TRBJ1-1; D is undetermined. V was cut by 2 bases and J by 3 bases, with 7 bases left in between. This CDR3 has 13 residues. CDR1 is MNHNS, CDR2 SASEGT, per germline. The CDR3 nucleotides read TGTGCCAGCAGTGAATTAAGGGACACTGAAGCTTTCTTT. Translated, it gives CASSELRDTEAFF.

This clonotype was detected only a few times. CDR3 sequence: CASTGLVSVSTDTQYF. The CDR3 nucleotides are TGTGCCAGCACCGGACTAGTTTCTGTTAGCACAGATACGCAGTATTTT. The chain links TRBV11-2 to TRBJ2-3; TRBD2 aligns across 7 bases. CDR1 is SGHAT, CDR2 FQNNGV, per germline. The CDR3 consists of 16 residues. V was pared by 7 bases and J by 0 bases, with 10 bases of the junction left unmatched.

This clonotype was picked up a small number of times. This chain joins TRBV7-8 and TRBJ1-4; 8 nucleotides match TRBD1. Trimming at V came to 1 base and at J to 7 bases, leaving 5 bases not matched to a gene. The CDR3 sequence is 15 residues long. CDR1 SGHVS and CDR2 FQNEAQ come from the germline V gene. CDR3 DNA sequence: TGTGCCAGCAGCTTAGGGGACGGGACAGGTGAAAAACTGTTTTTT. This translates into CASSLGDGTGEKLFF.

The genes are TRBV3-1 and TRBJ2-1, with TRBD2 matching 12 bases. V was pared by 4 bases and J by 5 bases, with 12 bases of the junction left unmatched. Germline V gives CDR1 LGHDT, CDR2 YNNKEL (reference sequence). The CDR3 consists of 18 residues. The CDR3 coding sequence is TGTGCCAGCAGCCCGCCCCCTAGAGGGACTAGCGGGCACAATGAGCAGTTCTTC. Translation: CASSPPPRGTSGHNEQFF.

This clonotype was seen only a few times. The chain carries TRBV10-3 and TRBJ2-3, with D possibly called TRBD1 or TRBD2 (5 bases each). Trimming pared 4 bases from V and 6 bases from J, leaving 17 bases between. There are 15 residues in the CDR3. In germline, CDR1 is ENHRY, CDR2 SYGVKD. CDR3 loop: CAISASGTSRDTQYF. In DNA, the CDR3 is TGTGCCATCAGTGCCTCCGGGACGTCGCGCGATACGCAGTATTTT.

The rearrangement uses TRBV28 and TRBJ2-4; 8 positions match TRBD1. The J call may be in error: the DNA end matches TRBJ2-7 better. Germline lookup yields CDR1 MDHEN and CDR2 SYDVKM. The CDR3 has 15 amino acids. The CDR3 spells CASSRGAGGVYEQYF. Written as DNA, the CDR3 is TGTGCCAGCAGTCGCGGGGCAGGGGGCGTTTACGAGCAGTACTTC.